The sequence of this T cell receptor beta chain was determined in a study of T cell clusters in autoimmune cytopenias. Study-wide results and limits: Exclusive TRB clusters were around 3-fold more numerous in healthy donors than in active autoimmune hepatitis.

TRB was amplified from about 260 ng of peripheral blood genomic DNA per sample. The CDR3 is 15 amino acids. Germline V gene lookup returns CDR1 SGDLS and CDR2 YYNGEE. TRB rearrangements were amplified by touch-down multiplex PCR with mixed TRB-A/B primers. No DNA is given; TCRdb re-called the multiplex PCR reads and lists each CDR3 protein once. This sample's clone table lists several thousand distinct CDR3 sequences. As to this clonotype: The antigen remains unidentified.

The same sample was also used in a study of T cell repertoires in aging, cancer and after chemotherapy. That study adds: Pre- and post-chemotherapy samples were paired from chronic lymphocytic leukemia patients treated with fludarabine- or bendamustine-based regimens. Loss of evenness, beyond lost richness, contributed to age-related TCR diversity decline in cancer patients. Rebound thymic output was suggested by rising median generation probability during chemotherapy in each cancer cohort.

Input material: peripheral blood. This TCR was sampled from a human donor with an autoimmune cytopenia or autoimmune hepatitis (not recorded which). The rearrangement joins TRBV9 to TRBJ2-1; the D gene TCRdb calls, TRBD1, cannot be checked with no DNA. Here the CDR3 reads CASSVSGTGDSRQFF.